This section outlines one T cell receptor (beta chain) sequence together with its context. This clone was seen a handful of times. Its antigen is still unknown. No qualities accompany the bases; no much larger clone lies one base away. As encoded in the germline V gene, CDR1 is SQVTM while CDR2 is ANQGSEA. From cysteine to phenylalanine, the CDR3 is 12 amino acids long. Only the CDR3 portion is preserved as DNA: 36 bases, with reading frame beginning at the first base. Trimming removed 8 bases from V and 6 bases from J; the gene matches leave 7 bases unexplained. These data are taken from a study of T cell responses to AZD1222 COVID-19 vaccine (dated by TCRdb to about 2021). Looking at the study overall: Because spike-specific TCR depth and breadth did not differ between the two schedules, AZD1222 recipients who got a second dose at roughly 4 weeks were pooled with those who got a second dose at roughly 12 weeks. TCR sequencing was performed for roughly 250 trial participants, of whom around 200 were given two doses of AZD1222 and 26 were given two doses of MenACWY control vaccine. Trial participants were enrolled by age into 18-55, 56-69 and 70-plus year subgroups, with roughly 150, 30 and 60 TCR-sequenced participants respectively.

The CDR3 regions of human TCRbeta chains were analyzed by immunosequencing. In the source study's methods: TCRs in the repertoires were matched against a reference library of SARS-CoV-2-specific TCRs that had been generated with the MIRA antigen-specificity platform. Breadth meant the fraction of unique TCRs that were SARS-CoV-2-associated, whereas depth meant the fraction of total T cells that were SARS-CoV-2-associated. Using the MIRA data, each spike-specific TCR was assigned both to the spike region to which the TCR was reactive and to a CD4 or CD8 class. Log10-transformed breadth and depth values were compared by one-way ANOVA with Sidak's multiple comparisons tests. TCRdb stores this immuneACCESS table with in-frame sequences only. Part of the clones is absent; in the studies checked, under half of the shortfall reflects unresolved V genes, and no reason is known for the rest. V and J calls and clone size are as listed in that table; D and trimming were resolved from the DNA. The sample includes approximately 110,000 clones, with around 90% observed a single time. The ten biggest clones cover about 1.2% of the sample.

What the work shows at the level of the full study, not this receptor alone: The 56-69-year group was small, and its depth increase did not reach significance, likely because of low power. Because no day 14 peak-response samples were available, the repertoires could be characterized only after the peak T cell response. Epitopes outside the regions mutated in the B.1.351 and B.1.1.7 variants were reportedly recognized by nearly half of the unique spike-specific TCRs. The whole spike protein was spanned by vaccine-associated CD4 TCRs, and dominant responses were seen in regions 160-218 and 743-854. Conclusions about previously exposed vaccinees are limited, since just five to seven AZD1222 recipients were seropositive for SARS-CoV-2 at baseline. Participants were mostly white British and included more females than males, and it was suggested by the authors that clonal diversity may have been underestimated. Spike-specific TCR breadth and depth rose significantly after two AZD1222 doses compared with day 0 and with MenACWY recipients.

This specimen's time point label, interpreted: baseline before first vaccination. The vaccinee samples were drawn from two UK trials, COV001 and COV002, one of which was a single-blind randomized controlled phase 2/3 trial testing AZD1222 (ChAdOx1 nCoV-19) in healthy adults. For TCRbeta chain sequencing, PBMC samples from trial participants were taken at day 0 and at day 28 after the second dose. This TCR was recovered from an adult in good health. This chain joins TRBV29-1 to TRBJ1-2, with 9 central nucleotides matching TRBD1. The specimen was peripheral blood, collected on day 0 of AZD1222 vaccination. The DNA sequence is as follows: TGCAGCACTATACAGGGGGCGAATGGCTACACCTTC. Translated, this gives CSTIQGANGYTF.